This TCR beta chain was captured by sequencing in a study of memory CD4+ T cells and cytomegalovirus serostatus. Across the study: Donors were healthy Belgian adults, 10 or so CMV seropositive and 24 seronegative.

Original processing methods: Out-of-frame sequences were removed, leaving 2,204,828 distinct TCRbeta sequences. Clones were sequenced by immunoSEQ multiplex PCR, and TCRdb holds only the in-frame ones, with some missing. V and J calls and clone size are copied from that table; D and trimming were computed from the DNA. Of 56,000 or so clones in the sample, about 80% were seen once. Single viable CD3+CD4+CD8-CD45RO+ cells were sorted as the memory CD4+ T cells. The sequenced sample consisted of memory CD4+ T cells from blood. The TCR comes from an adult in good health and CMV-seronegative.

For the CDR3, the DNA is TGTGCCAGCTCACCATCGGGGGGGGAGCAGCCCCAGCATTTT. Its translation: CASSPSGGEQPQHF. The chain has TRBV18 and TRBJ1-5, with D possibly TRBD1 on 5 matching bases. Germline CDR1 and CDR2: KGHSH and LQKENI. Trimming took off 2 bases at V and 7 bases at J, with 12 bases between the two ends. The CDR3 totals 14 residues. The full variable domain, in which reference TRBV18 and TRBJ1-5 provide the parts outside the CDR3, is NAGVMQNPRHLVRRRGQEARLRCSPMKGHSHVYWYRQLPEEGLKFMVYLQKENIIDESGMPKERFSAEFPKEGPSILRIQQVVRGDSAAYFCASSPSGGEQPQHFGDGTRLSIL.